What follows are 8 T cell receptor beta chains derived from one specimen sequenced in a study of identical twins. TCRdb fed the 5' RACE reads into MiXCR, producing one record per CDR3 protein. The data contain a few hundred thousand distinct CDR3 sequences, roughly 9.7% of them seen just once; the ten biggest clones take up approximately 7%. The data also belong to a second study, concerning yellow fever vaccine responses in identical twins.

Sequenced: CD8+ T cells sorted from blood. Receptors originate from a woman younger than 30 in good health.

This chain joins TRBV30 and TRBJ2-6, with D unresolved. This CDR3 has 15 residues. From germline, CDR1 is GTSNPN and CDR2 SVGIG (reference sequence). V shed 0 bases and J shed 1 base, with 7 bases lying between them. In nucleotides, the CDR3 is TGTGCCTGGAGTGTACTGGGTTCTGGGGCCAACGTCCTGACTTTC. Protein sequence: CAWSVLGSGANVLTF.

The V and J genes are TRBV5-1 and TRBJ2-2; 9 nucleotides line up with TRBD1. The V gene end was trimmed by 0 bases and the J gene end by 6 bases; junction bases not matched to a gene: 6. CDR3 length: 16 amino acids. Germline lookup yields CDR1 SGHRS and CDR2 YFSETQ. The CDR3 sequence: CASSLEGQGVSGELFF. CDR3 nucleotides: TGCGCCAGCAGCTTGGAGGGACAGGGCGTTTCCGGGGAGCTGTTTTTT.

At least ten counts were recorded for this clonotype. This sequence joins TRBV3-1 and TRBJ2-3; 13 bases align to TRBD2. The length of the CDR3 is 15 residues. J gave up 4 bases and V 2 bases, and 0 bases lay outside the gene matches. Germline assignment: CDR1 LGHDT and CDR2 YNNKEL (reference sequence). The CDR3 region has the DNA TGTGCCAGCAGCCAAACTAGCGGGGGGGCAGATACGCAGTATTTT. Translating gives CASSQTSGGADTQYF.

This clonotype turned up a few times. CDR3 nucleotides: TGTGCTAGTGCCGACGGGGCGGGGGCAGAGACCCAGTACTTC. Translated, it gives CASADGAGAETQYF. This rearrangement joins TRBV12-5 to TRBJ2-5, with D maybe TRBD2 (7 bases). V lost 7 bases and J lost 4, with 16 bases in between. Germline CDR1 and CDR2: LGHNT and FRNRAP. The CDR3 is 14 residues long.

The chain links TRBV19 to TRBJ2-1; possibly TRBD2 for D (5 bases). V lost 0 bases and J lost 4, with 13 bases in between. CDR1 is LNHDA, CDR2 SQIVND, per germline (reference sequence). The CDR3 is 16 residues long. Here the CDR3 DNA reads TGTGCCAGTAGTATAGATCATCGGGGAGATTACAATGAGCAGTTCTTC. Its translation: CASSIDHRGDYNEQFF.

This clonotype was seen more than once but under ten times. The chain has TRBV6-5 and TRBJ2-3, with 9 bases that match TRBD1. The CDR3 length is 14 residues. Looked up from germline, CDR1 is MNHEY and CDR2 is SVGAGI. Unmatched junction bases numbered 6, after V lost 4 bases and J lost 7 bases. CDR3 loop: CASSSGQGQYTQYF. The CDR3 DNA reads TGTGCCAGCAGTTCCGGACAGGGGCAATATACGCAGTATTTT.

This clonotype occurred many times. This chain connects TRBV4-3 to TRBJ2-7, with 7 bases that match TRBD2. Germline CDR1 reads LGHNA; CDR2 reads YSLEER. This CDR3 has 15 amino acids. V trimming: 1 base; J trimming: 3 bases; junction bases outside the gene matches: 6. The CDR3 loop reads CASSQAVGGNYEQYF. The CDR3 nucleotides are TGCGCCAGCAGCCAAGCTGTGGGAGGGAACTACGAGCAGTACTTC.

This clonotype was seen more than once but under ten times. This chain uses TRBV27 with TRBJ2-7; 8 positions agree with TRBD1. Germline CDR1 is MNHEY and CDR2 is SMNVEV (reference sequence). Losses at the gene ends were 7 bases for V and 2 bases for J; bases not matched to a gene: 7. This CDR3 has 14 residues. Here the CDR3 reads CASTPGTGAYEQYF. CDR3 DNA: TGTGCCAGCACCCCCGGGACAGGAGCCTACGAGCAGTACTTC.